The T cell receptor beta chain described here comes from a study of blood T cell repertoires in COVID-19. The overall study: Sources were T cells, B-cell-depleted T cells, or PBMCs; the material itself was cDNA or gDNA.

This CDR3 region has 16 residues. The V gene end was trimmed by 1 base and the J gene end by 3 bases; junction bases not matched to a gene: 6. Germline CDR1 reads SGHNT; CDR2 reads YYREEE (reference sequence). Per the study methods: Reference gene primer amplification in the assay estimated nucleated cell counts. Profiling relied on immunoSEQ multiplex PCR, and the TCRdb table lists in-frame clones only, not all of them. V, J and clone size derive from that table, while D and trimming were established from the DNA sequence. The sample carries 40,000 to 50,000 clones, 75% to 90% recorded once. This clone showed up just a few times. Other DNA variants within this sample encode the same CDR3.

The source of this sequence is a man aged 25-45 years with active or convalescent COVID-19. Sequencing was performed on peripheral blood. The chain links TRBV5-4 to TRBJ2-3; 9 nucleotides agree with TRBD2. The CDR3 sequence is CASSLRAGGPTDTQYF. Here the CDR3 DNA reads TGTGCCAGCAGCTTGCGGGCGGGAGGGCCTACAGATACGCAGTATTTT.